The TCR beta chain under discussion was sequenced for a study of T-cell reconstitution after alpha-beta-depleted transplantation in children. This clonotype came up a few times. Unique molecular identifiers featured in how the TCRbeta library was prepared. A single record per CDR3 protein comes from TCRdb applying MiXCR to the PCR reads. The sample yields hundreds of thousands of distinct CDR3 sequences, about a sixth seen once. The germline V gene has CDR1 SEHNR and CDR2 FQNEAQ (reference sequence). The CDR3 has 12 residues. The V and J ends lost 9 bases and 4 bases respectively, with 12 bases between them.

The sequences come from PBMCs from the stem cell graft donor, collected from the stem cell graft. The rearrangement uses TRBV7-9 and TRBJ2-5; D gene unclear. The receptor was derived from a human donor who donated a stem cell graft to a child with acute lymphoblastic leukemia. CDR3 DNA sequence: TGTGCCAGTGGCCCCTCCGGAGAGACCCAGTACTTC. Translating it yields CASGPSGETQYF.